The present TCR beta chain was sequenced within a study of cytomegalovirus exposure and HLA in healthy donors. Study results and limitations: One variant, a missense change in DCLRE1C, was linked in a later analysis to TCR beta V- and J-gene trimming.

The PCR ran on 60 Vbeta and 13 Jbeta primers. TCRdb's copy holds only in-frame clones and misses some; the assay was immunoSEQ multiplex PCR. In the table there are 130,000 to 150,000 clones, about 76% of which are singletons. About this clone itself: Antigen unknown.

With 0 bases removed from V and 4 bases from J, the gap between germline ends came to 6 bases. The CDR3 has 13 amino acids. Germline loops: CDR1 LGHNA, CDR2 YNFKEQ. The clonotype comes from a young man in good health and CMV-seronegative. The sequenced material came from PBMCs. The V call is TRBV4-2, the J call TRBJ2-5; perhaps TRBD2 as D (5 bases). The DNA of the CDR3 is TGTGCCAGCAGCCAAGATCGGGGAGAGACCCAGTACTTC. Translating gives CASSQDRGETQYF.